These 13 T cell receptor beta chains came from one sample sequenced in a study of spatial heterogeneity in lung cancer. TCRdb ran MiXCR on the 5' RACE reads and lists one entry per CDR3 protein. Of about 52,000 distinct CDR3 sequences in the sample, less than 9% were seen once. The time point: blood at routine non-recurrence follow-up after resection. The study sequenced unsorted whole RNA from tumor, nontumor lung or frozen PBMC. This material consisted of PBMCs, taken at follow-up. Receptors were obtained from a female donor with early-stage non-small cell lung cancer.

This clonotype was observed at least ten times. CDR3 in DNA: TGCGCCAGCAGACAGACAGGGGGCTTTGATGGCTACACCTTC. Its translation: CASRQTGGFDGYTF. The chain recombines TRBV5-1 with TRBJ1-2; 10 bases are shared with TRBD1. This CDR3 has 14 amino acids. J lost 6 bases, V lost 5 bases, and 7 bases had no gene match. Germline values: CDR1 SGHRS, CDR2 YFSETQ.

This clonotype was seen ten or more times. The chain has TRBV18 and TRBJ2-4; D uncertain. The V end was cut by 0 bases, the J end by 0 bases, with 9 bases between. This CDR3 is 16 amino acids long. Per germline, CDR1 KGHSH and CDR2 LQKENI. CDR3 sequence: CASSPPTELAKNIQYF. The CDR3 DNA is TGTGCCAGCTCACCACCGACCGAACTAGCCAAAAACATTCAGTACTTC.

This clonotype was recorded at least ten times. The chain is built from TRBV29-1 and TRBJ2-7, with 8 bases identical to TRBD1. V was clipped by 7 bases and J by 0 bases; unmatched bases: 11. The CDR3 spans 15 residues. Germline CDR1 and CDR2: SQVTM and ANQGSEA. The CDR3 here is CSALGGTGGSYEQYF. The CDR3 nucleotides are TGCAGCGCCTTAGGCGGGACAGGTGGCTCCTACGAGCAGTACTTC.

The genes are TRBV7-8 and TRBJ2-3, with 12 bases that match TRBD2. V gave up 5 bases and J gave up 2 bases; unmatched junction bases: 2. This CDR3 region has 15 residues. CDR1 and CDR2 from the germline V gene are SGHVS and FQNEAQ. CDR3 amino acids: CASSPSGGVTDTQYF. The CDR3 region has the DNA TGTGCCAGCAGCCCTAGCGGGGGGGTCACAGATACGCAGTATTTT.

This clonotype was recorded at least ten times. The V and J genes are TRBV29-1 and TRBJ2-5; TRBD2 might be the D (6 bases). The CDR3 runs to 12 residues. The germline CDR1 and CDR2 sequences are SQVTM and ANQGSEA. Between the trimmed V and J ends, which lost 4 bases and 3 bases, there was a span of 9 bases. The CDR3 coding sequence is TGCAGCGTTGTGGGGGGAGAAGAGACCCAGTACTTC. It encodes CSVVGGEETQYF. The entire variable domain, with the rest obtained from reference TRBV29-1 and TRBJ2-5, is as follows: SAVISQKPSRDICQRGTSLTIQCQVDSQVTMMFWYRQQPGQSLTLIATANQGSEATYESGFVIDKFPISRPNLTFSTLTVSNMSPEDSSIYLCSVVGGEETQYFGPGTRLLVL.

This clonotype occurred many times. This rearrangement joins TRBV4-3 to TRBJ2-1; a possible D gene is TRBD2 (5 bases). V dropped 2 bases and J dropped 5 bases, with 19 bases sitting between them. Germline values: CDR1 LGHNA, CDR2 YSLEER. The CDR3 extends over 17 amino acids. CDR3 amino acids: CASSQLKPLAGNNEQFF. For the CDR3, the DNA is TGCGCCAGCAGCCAACTGAAACCCTTAGCCGGGAACAATGAGCAGTTCTTC.

This clonotype has ten or more counts. This rearrangement joins TRBV2 to TRBJ2-3; 8 bases match TRBD2. This CDR3 has 15 residues. Trimming cost V 7 bases and J 2 bases; bases outside gene matches: 8. Germline lookup yields CDR1 SNHLY and CDR2 FYNNEI. The CDR3 region is CASKKERGNTDTQYF. The DNA of the CDR3 is TGTGCCAGCAAAAAAGAGCGGGGGAACACAGATACGCAGTATTTT.

This clonotype was counted ten times or more. This chain joins TRBV11-2 and TRBJ2-7, with 9 bases fitting TRBD1. Germline lookup yields CDR1 SGHAT and CDR2 FQNNGV. The CDR3 extends over 17 amino acids. The V gene end was trimmed by 2 bases and the J gene end by 0 bases; junction bases not matched to a gene: 8. The CDR3, as DNA: TGTGCCAGCAGCTTATTTAGGGGGGACAGGGCCTCCTACGAGCAGTACTTC. This codes for CASSLFRGDRASYEQYF. The variable domain in full, completed from reference TRBV11-2 and TRBJ2-7, reads EAGVAQSPRYKIIEKRQSVAFWCNPISGHATLYWYQQILGQGPKLLIQFQNNGVVDDSQLPKDRFSAERLKGVDSTLKIQPAKLEDSAVYLCASSLFRGDRASYEQYFGPGTRLTVT.

This clonotype was detected ten times or more. The gene calls are TRBV18 and TRBJ1-5; D is possibly TRBD1 (6 bases). This CDR3 contains 14 residues. Germline V gene sequence: CDR1 KGHSH, CDR2 LQKENI. V lost 2 bases and J 5 bases, leaving 10 bases between the germline ends. CDR3 region: CASSPGHRDQPQHF. The CDR3, as DNA: TGTGCCAGCTCACCAGGACACAGGGATCAGCCCCAGCATTTT.

This clonotype has ten or more counts. The J gene is TRBJ1-1, the V gene TRBV20-1, with a weak D call TRBD1 (6 bases). The CDR3 extends over 13 amino acids. In germline, CDR1 is DFQATT, CDR2 SNEGSKA (reference sequence). V was trimmed by 5 bases and J by 1 base, leaving 11 bases between them. Here the CDR3 DNA reads TGCAGTGCTCGGGGGGCGGGGAACACTGAAGCTTTCTTT. Translated: CSARGAGNTEAFF.

A word on this clonotype: A read error may explain this, as a much larger clone is one base away. The J gene is TRBJ2-7, the V gene TRBV28, with D possibly TRBD1 on 6 matching bases. The CDR3 is 14 residues long. Germline V gives CDR1 MDHEN, CDR2 SYDVKM. V dropped 3 bases and J dropped 6 bases, with 15 bases sitting between them. CDR3 in DNA: TGTGCCAGCAGTTTGGTACGCAGGGGCGCCGAGCAGTACGTC. It codes for CASSLVRRGAEQYV.

The CDR3 region has the DNA TGTGCCAGCAGTCTCCGGACTTTCTCCTACGAGCAGTACTTC. Its protein is CASSLRTFSYEQYF. The chain combines TRBV6-1 with TRBJ2-7; a possible D gene is TRBD2 (5 bases). Germline CDR1 and CDR2: MNHNS and SASEGT. The CDR3 has 14 amino acids. Deletions cut 5 bases from V and 0 bases from J, with 11 bases between.

At least ten counts were recorded for this clonotype. The chain combines TRBV20-1 with TRBJ1-1, with TRBD1 identical over 8 bases. After removal of 5 bases from V and 0 bases from J, the junction contained 2 bases not matched to a gene. Germline CDR1 is DFQATT and CDR2 is SNEGSKA (reference sequence). This CDR3 is built from 13 residues. CDR3: CSAPDRVNTEAFF. The DNA of the CDR3 is TGCAGTGCTCCGGACAGGGTGAACACTGAAGCTTTCTTT.